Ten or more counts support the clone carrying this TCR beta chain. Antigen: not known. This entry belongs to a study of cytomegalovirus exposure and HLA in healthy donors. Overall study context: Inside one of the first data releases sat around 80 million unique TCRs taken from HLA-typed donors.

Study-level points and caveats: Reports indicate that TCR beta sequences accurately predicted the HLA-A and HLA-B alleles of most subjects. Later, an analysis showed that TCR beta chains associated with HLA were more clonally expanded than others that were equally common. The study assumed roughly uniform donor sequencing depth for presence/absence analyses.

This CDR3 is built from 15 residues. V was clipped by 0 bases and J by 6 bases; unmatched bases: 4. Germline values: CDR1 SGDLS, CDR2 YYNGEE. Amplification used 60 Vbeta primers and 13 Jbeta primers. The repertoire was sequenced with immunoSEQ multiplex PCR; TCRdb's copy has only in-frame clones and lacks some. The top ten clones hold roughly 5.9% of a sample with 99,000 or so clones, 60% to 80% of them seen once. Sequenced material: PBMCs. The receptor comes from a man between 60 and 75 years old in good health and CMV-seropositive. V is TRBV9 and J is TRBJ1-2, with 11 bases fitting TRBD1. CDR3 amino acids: CASSVATGQGDGYTF. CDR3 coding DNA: TGTGCCAGCAGCGTAGCTACGGGACAGGGGGATGGCTACACCTTC.